A single sample gave rise to the 5 T cell receptor beta chains below, sequenced in a study of T cell responses to AZD1222 COVID-19 vaccine. Assay used: immunoSEQ multiplex PCR; TCRdb lists only in-frame clones, some missing. The sample lists over 85,000 clones, more than 80% occurring once. The sample was peripheral blood, taken on day 0 of AZD1222 vaccination. These receptors were taken from an adult in good health.

V usage is TRBV19 and J usage is TRBJ2-5; D may correspond to TRBD1 or TRBD2 (5 bases each). The V end lost 4 bases, the J end lost 4 bases, and 19 bases lay between the germline ends. The CDR3 spans 16 residues. The germline V gene encodes CDR1 LNHDA and CDR2 SQIVND (reference sequence). The CDR3 is CASSKDSFGAVETQYF. Here the CDR3 DNA reads TGTGCCAGTAGTAAAGATTCCTTCGGGGCTGTAGAGACCCAGTACTTC.

The chain carries TRBV5-1 and TRBJ1-1; 7 nucleotides match TRBD1. V was pared by 4 bases and J by 0 bases, with 9 bases of the junction left unmatched. This CDR3 contains 16 residues. Germline V gene sequence: CDR1 SGHRS, CDR2 YFSETQ. CDR3 DNA sequence: TGCGCCAGCAGCGCTAGGGGGCTCTTCATGAACACTGAAGCTTTCTTT. As protein: CASSARGLFMNTEAFF.

This clone was observed a single time. The chain joins TRBV7-2 to TRBJ2-2, with TRBD2 as a possible D gene (5 bases). CDR1 SGHTA and CDR2 FQGNSA come from the germline V gene. The CDR3 totals 14 residues. The V end lost 8 bases, the J end lost 3 bases, and 13 bases lay between the germline ends. In DNA, the CDR3 is TGTGCCAGCTTAGCGTCAAGGCACACCGGGGAGCTGTTTTTT. It encodes CASLASRHTGELFF.

This sequence joins TRBV4-3 and TRBJ2-1; TRBD1 matches 8 bases. The CDR3 is 17 amino acids. The V gene's germline CDR1 is LGHNA and CDR2 YSLEER. The ends lost 4 bases at V and 8 bases at J; junction bases unmatched: 16. CDR3 region: CASSRRTGTGVFYEQFF. The DNA for the CDR3 is TGCGCCAGCAGCCGACGGACCGGGACAGGAGTGTTCTATGAGCAGTTCTTC.

This clone showed up just a few times. The chain recombines TRBV4-3 with TRBJ1-5; 10 bases align to TRBD1. The CDR3 extends over 17 amino acids. The V gene end was trimmed by 1 base and the J gene end by 3 bases; junction bases not matched to a gene: 6. Germline V lookup: CDR1 LGHNA, CDR2 YSLEER. The CDR3 DNA reads as TGCGCCAGCAGCCAAGTCGGGGGGACAGGGGTCAATCAGCCCCAGCATTTT. Protein product: CASSQVGGTGVNQPQHF.